A single sample gave rise to the 3 T cell receptor beta chains below, sequenced in a study of blood T cells in healthy people across ages. The use of a sample-barcoded 5' primer and a J-beta primer mix characterized a second PCR of roughly 7 to 12 cycles. TCRdb passed the 5' RACE reads through MiXCR, listing each CDR3 protein once. The sample lists 1,800,000 or so distinct CDR3 sequences, around 42% occurring once. The specimen was blood. The source of these receptors is a human donor in good health.

There are many counts of this clonotype. The genes are TRBV4-3 and TRBJ2-5; D gene uncertain. This CDR3 is 17 amino acids long. Germline CDR1 LGHNA, CDR2 YSLEER. The V and J ends lost 1 base and 2 bases respectively, with 17 bases between them. The chain's CDR3 is CASSQVLGGSGQETQYF. The CDR3 coding sequence is TGCGCCAGCAGCCAAGTTCTTGGCGGTAGTGGACAAGAGACCCAGTACTTC.

This clonotype was counted a few times. V gene TRBV6-2 or TRBV6-3 combines with J gene TRBJ2-4; possible D gene TRBD2, 6 bases. The J call is doubtful: the DNA matches TRBJ2-5 better. The CDR3 loop spans 14 amino acids. From germline, CDR1 is MNHEY and CDR2 SVGEGT. The CDR3 nucleotides read TGTGCCAGCACCCTGGCGGGGATGGAAGAGACCCAGTACTTC. Its protein product is CASTLAGMEETQYF.

This clonotype was counted only a few times. This rearrangement joins TRBV29-1 to TRBJ2-1, with D tentatively TRBD1 or TRBD2 (5 bases each). V lost 5 bases and J lost 2, with 16 bases in between. This CDR3 has 15 amino acids. Germline CDR1 reads SQVTM; CDR2 reads ANQGSEA. The CDR3 nucleotides are TGCAGCGTTCAGGGAGACATTATACCCTACAATGAGCAGTTCTTC. Its protein is CSVQGDIIPYNEQFF.